Listed here are 27 T cell receptor beta chains from one sample, sequenced in a study of control samples from healthy donors and cancer patients. Using immunoSEQ multiplex PCR, the repertoire was profiled, and TCRdb retains in-frame clones only, with some absent. The data contain roughly 45,000 clones, around 94% of them singletons. The specimen sequenced was PBMCs. The receptors here all came from a man aged 25-45 years with colorectal cancer.

The genes are TRBV7-9 and TRBJ1-3, with D unclear. V shed 5 bases and J shed 2 bases, with 19 bases lying between them. Germline CDR1 reads SEHNR; CDR2 reads FQNEAQ (reference sequence). The CDR3 loop spans 17 amino acids. CDR3 residues: CASSRRNVGGTGNTIYF. The CDR3 region has the DNA TGTGCCAGCAGCCGGCGTAATGTGGGCGGAACTGGAAACACCATATATTTT.

A few counts support this clone. V gene TRBV5-4 combines with J gene TRBJ2-1, with 9 bases that match TRBD1. Germline CDR1 reads SGHNT; CDR2 reads YYREEE (reference sequence). Trimming removed 3 bases from V and 2 bases from J; junction bases left unmatched: 0. CDR3 length equals 14 residues. CDR3: CASSWDRAYNEQFF. In DNA, the CDR3 is TGTGCCAGCAGCTGGGACAGGGCCTACAATGAGCAGTTCTTC.

Concerning this clone: One junction end disagrees with the germline gene, perhaps due to a read error. This chain uses TRBV10-3 with TRBJ1-2; 9 nucleotides line up with TRBD1. Germline V gene data show CDR1 as ENHRY and CDR2 as SYGVKD. The CDR3 has 14 amino acids. DNA for the CDR3: TGTGCCATCAGTGAGTTTGGGACAGGGTATGGTTACACCTTC. This codes for CAISEFGTGYGYTF.

This chain uses TRBV19 with TRBJ2-3, with D tentatively TRBD2 (5 bases). V lost 4 bases and J lost 0, with 11 bases in between. This CDR3 region has 15 residues. Germline V lookup: CDR1 LNHDA, CDR2 SQIVND (reference sequence). CDR3 sequence (DNA): TGTGCCAGTAGTAGGACGGGGTCTAGCACAGATACGCAGTATTTT. Encoded protein: CASSRTGSSTDTQYF.

The rearrangement joins TRBV29-1 to TRBJ1-2; possibly TRBD1 for D (6 bases). The CDR3 runs 18 residues. The germline V gene encodes CDR1 SQVTM and CDR2 ANQGSEA. V was clipped by 6 bases and J by 2 bases, with 28 bases between them. In DNA, the CDR3 is TGCAGCGTCTTTCAACTTCGGGACAAGGCCCTCCTAAACTATGGCTACACCTTC. Its translation: CSVFQLRDKALLNYGYTF.

The chain combines TRBV5-1 with TRBJ1-2; a possible D gene is TRBD1 (6 bases). CDR1 and CDR2 (germline): SGHRS, YFSETQ. CDR3 length equals 15 residues. The germline V and J ends were trimmed by 2 bases and 6 bases, with 17 bases remaining between them. CDR3 sequence (DNA): TGCGCCAGCAGCTTCCAGGGGCGGGAGAGTGATGGCTACACCTTC. Residues: CASSFQGRESDGYTF.

This clone was observed a few times. The CDR3 reads CASSLEAVGTGTYNSPLHF. The CDR3 nucleotides are TGTGCCAGCAGCTTAGAAGCCGTTGGGACAGGGACCTATAATTCACCCCTCCACTTT. The chain employs TRBV7-6 and TRBJ1-6; 9 nucleotides match TRBD1. The CDR3 consists of 19 residues. The germline V gene encodes CDR1 SGHVS and CDR2 FNYEAQ. The ends lost 1 base at V and 2 bases at J; junction bases unmatched: 9.

The chain couples TRBV6-5 to TRBJ2-7, with D perhaps matching TRBD1 (5 bases). The CDR3 has 12 residues. Trimming removed 6 bases from V and 5 bases from J, with 11 bases in between. In germline, CDR1 is MNHEY, CDR2 SVGAGI. CDR3 sequence: CASSLTGHEQYF. The DNA of the CDR3 is TGTGCCAGCAGCCTTACAGGACACGAGCAGTACTTC.

The rearrangement joins TRBV24-1 to TRBJ1-2, with a possible D match to TRBD1 (5 bases). V lost 5 bases, J lost 2 bases, and 17 bases lay in between. Germline V gene lookup returns CDR1 KGHDR and CDR2 SFDVKD. CDR3 length: 16 residues. The CDR3 sequence: CATSGGSAHPNYGYTF. DNA for the CDR3: TGTGCCACCAGTGGGGGGTCGGCACACCCGAACTATGGCTACACCTTC.

The chain carries TRBV13 and TRBJ2-1, with a tentative D call TRBD2 (7 bases). Trimming shortened V by 2 bases and J by 0 bases, and 23 bases separated the two germline ends. The germline V gene encodes CDR1 PRHDT and CDR2 FYEKMQ (reference sequence). This CDR3 region has 20 residues. The CDR3 loop is CASSLLVASGTHYSYNEQFF. CDR3 DNA sequence: TGTGCCAGCAGCTTATTGGTCGCCAGCGGGACACACTACTCCTACAATGAGCAGTTCTTC.

Here the CDR3 DNA reads TGTGCCAGCAGCCGGGATGTTTCTGGAAACACCATATATTTT. Translating gives CASSRDVSGNTIYF. The gene calls are TRBV6-5 and TRBJ1-3; D gene uncertain. The CDR3 runs to 14 residues. In germline, CDR1 is MNHEY, CDR2 SVGAGI. V dropped 6 bases and J dropped 1 base, with 10 bases sitting between them.

The chain has TRBV6-1 and TRBJ2-1; tentatively, D is TRBD2 (5 bases). Germline V gene lookup returns CDR1 MNHNS and CDR2 SASEGT. The CDR3 extends over 13 amino acids. V was trimmed by 2 bases and J by 11 bases, leaving 13 bases between them. The CDR3 bases are TGTGCCAGCAGTGAAATGGCGAGGGTACAGCAGTTCTTC. Amino acid sequence: CASSEMARVQQFF.

The V and J genes are TRBV7-2 and TRBJ2-1; the D gene is possibly TRBD2 (6 bases). CDR3 length: 16 amino acids. Trimming removed 5 bases at V and 2 bases at J, with 16 bases between. Per germline, CDR1 SGHTA and CDR2 FQGNSA. The DNA of the CDR3 is TGTGCCAGCAGCCCGCCGGGGGTAAGGGCCTACAATGAGCAGTTCTTC. Its protein product is CASSPPGVRAYNEQFF. The whole variable domain, filled in from reference TRBV7-2 and TRBJ2-1, reads GAGVSQSPSNKVTEKGKDVELRCDPISGHTALYWYRQSLGQGLEFLIYFQGNSAPDKSGLPSDRFSAERTGGSVSTLTIQRTQQEDSAVYLCASSPPGVRAYNEQFFGPGTRLTVL.

The table lists this clone with a count of one. The rearrangement joins TRBV29-1 to TRBJ1-1; D perhaps matches TRBD1 (6 bases). The V end lost 4 bases, the J end lost 10 bases, and 16 bases lay between the germline ends. The germline V gene encodes CDR1 SQVTM and CDR2 ANQGSEA. The CDR3 has 12 residues. CDR3 amino acids: CSVGLTGPVAFF. The CDR3 DNA follows: TGCAGCGTTGGCTTAACAGGGCCGGTAGCTTTCTTT.

The chain combines TRBV11-2 with TRBJ1-2, with D perhaps matching TRBD1 (5 bases). The germline V gene encodes CDR1 SGHAT and CDR2 FQNNGV. The CDR3 contains 15 residues. Trimming took off 6 bases at V and 2 bases at J, with 16 bases between the two ends. The CDR3 reads CASRGLASPNYGYTF. The CDR3 bases are TGTGCCAGCAGGGGGCTGGCATCTCCAAACTATGGCTACACCTTC. Full variable domain (rest looked up from reference TRBV11-2 and TRBJ1-2): EAGVAQSPRYKIIEKRQSVAFWCNPISGHATLYWYQQILGQGPKLLIQFQNNGVVDDSQLPKDRFSAERLKGVDSTLKIQPAKLEDSAVYLCASRGLASPNYGYTFGSGTRLTVV.

DNA for the CDR3: TGTGCCAGCAGTTCATACAGGGTTCGCAATCAGCCCCAGCATTTT. Translating it yields CASSSYRVRNQPQHF. The V and J genes are TRBV6-2 or TRBV6-3 and TRBJ1-5, with a weak D call TRBD1 (6 bases). Germline V gene sequence: CDR1 MNHEY, CDR2 SVGEGT. This CDR3 is built from 15 residues. Trimming took off 4 bases at V and 2 bases at J, with 12 bases between the two ends.

This clone was seen just once. The genes are TRBV6-5 and TRBJ2-6; 7 bases map to TRBD1. The CDR3 sequence is 16 residues long. Germline CDR1 and CDR2: MNHEY and SVGAGI. V was pared by 2 bases and J by 0 bases, with 1 base of the junction left unmatched. CDR3: CASSYDRVSGANVLTF. The CDR3 DNA follows: TGTGCCAGCAGTTACGACAGGGTCTCTGGGGCCAACGTCCTGACTTTC.

This rearrangement joins TRBV27 to TRBJ1-4; no reliable D call. V was pared by 5 bases and J by 6 bases, with 16 bases between. CDR3 length: 15 amino acids. Germline lookup yields CDR1 MNHEY and CDR2 SMNVEV (reference sequence). The CDR3 nucleotides read TGTGCCAGCAGTCAGATCTCGCCGCCCCATGAAAAACTGTTTTTT. Residues: CASSQISPPHEKLFF.

Only one count was recorded for this clone. The V call is TRBV25-1, the J call TRBJ2-1, with D perhaps TRBD1 (6 bases). The germline gives CDR1 MGHDK, CDR2 SYGVNS. This CDR3 spans 17 amino acids. The ends were cut back, 2 bases at V and 4 bases at J, with 18 bases in the middle. The chain's CDR3 is CASSEVGAQARYNEQFF. The CDR3 region has the DNA TGTGCCAGCAGTGAAGTGGGGGCCCAAGCGAGATACAATGAGCAGTTCTTC.

This clone was seen a few times. The V call is TRBV24-1, the J call TRBJ2-3; 7 bases agree with TRBD2. Per germline, CDR1 KGHDR and CDR2 SFDVKD. This CDR3 contains 14 residues. The ends lost 6 bases at V and 0 bases at J; junction bases unmatched: 2. The CDR3 coding sequence is TGTGCCACCAGTAGCGGGATAAGCACAGATACGCAGTATTTT. This encodes CATSSGISTDTQYF.

This clone appeared a few times. The chain is built from TRBV5-1 and TRBJ2-3, with no clear D. V lost 0 bases and J lost 3, with 5 bases in between. CDR3 length equals 13 residues. Germline lookup yields CDR1 SGHRS and CDR2 YFSETQ. The CDR3 here is CASSLGITDTQYF. The CDR3 DNA sequence: TGCGCCAGCAGCTTGGGTATTACAGATACGCAGTATTTT.

The chain couples TRBV5-1 to TRBJ2-5, with D tentatively TRBD1 (5 bases). The CDR3 sequence is 17 residues long. CDR1 is SGHRS, CDR2 YFSETQ, per germline. Trimming cost V 0 bases and J 1 base, with 16 bases left between them. CDR3 coding DNA: TGCGCCAGCAGCTTGGAGTCGACAGAGGCGTTCCAAGAGACCCAGTACTTC. Translating it yields CASSLESTEAFQETQYF.

The chain has TRBV25-1 and TRBJ1-4; D call uncertain. Germline-derived CDR1 and CDR2 are MGHDK and SYGVNS. CDR3 length: 15 residues. Trimming pared 1 base from V and 1 base from J, leaving 7 bases between. CDR3 loop: CASSEFMGTNEKLFF. Here the CDR3 DNA reads TGTGCCAGCAGTGAATTTATGGGAACTAATGAAAAACTGTTTTTT.

This rearrangement joins TRBV5-8 to TRBJ1-5; no definite D call. The V end was cut by 0 bases, the J end by 0 bases, with 7 bases between. The CDR3 spans 15 residues. The germline gives CDR1 SGHTS, CDR2 YDEGEE. CDR3 in amino acids: CASSLGGYSNQPQHF. The CDR3 DNA reads TGTGCCAGCAGCTTGGGGGGTTATAGCAATCAGCCCCAGCATTTT.

The chain is built from TRBV10-3 and TRBJ2-7, with 7 bases matching TRBD1. CDR1 is ENHRY and CDR2 is SYGVKD in the germline V gene. Trimming at V came to 3 bases and at J to 4 bases, leaving 3 bases not matched to a gene. The CDR3 has 13 amino acids. The CDR3, as DNA: TGTGCCATCAGTGACCGGGACAGATACGAGCAGTACGTC. This encodes CAISDRDRYEQYV.

This clone occurred once. V gene TRBV27 combines with J gene TRBJ2-3; D could derive from TRBD1 or TRBD2 (5 bases each). Germline V gene lookup returns CDR1 MNHEY and CDR2 SMNVEV (reference sequence). With 1 base removed from V and 0 bases from J, the gap between germline ends came to 5 bases. The CDR3 runs 14 residues. The CDR3: CASSLWDSTDTQYF. DNA of the CDR3: TGTGCCAGCAGTTTATGGGACAGCACAGATACGCAGTATTTT.

The V and J genes are TRBV7-2 and TRBJ2-3; D call uncertain. CDR3 length: 13 amino acids. Between the trimmed V and J ends, which lost 1 base and 2 bases, there was a span of 4 bases. The germline gives CDR1 SGHTA, CDR2 FQGNSA. CDR3 nucleotide sequence: TGTGCCAGCAGCTTAGTCCACACAGATACGCAGTATTTT. Translation gives CASSLVHTDTQYF.